This T cell receptor (beta chain) was obtained from a study of CD8+CD57+ T cells in acquired aplastic anemia. Looked up from germline, CDR1 is ENHRY and CDR2 is SYGVKD. J was trimmed by 5 bases and V by 10 bases; bases with no gene match: 9. The CDR3 contains 13 residues. TCR beta VDJ and CDR3 profiling used genomic DNA as template. TCRdb redid the calling of the reads with MiXCR, one entry per CDR3 protein. The profile shows around 500,000 distinct CDR3 sequences, approximately 33% of them singletons. Whoever was chosen for sequencing had shown CD8+CD57+ cell expansion by flow cytometry. Patients had received no therapy at the time of blood sampling.

The receptor's source is a human donor with aplastic anemia. The sample comprised sorted CD4+, CD8+, or CD8+CD57+ T cells (not recorded which) from PBMCs. The rearrangement uses TRBV10-3 and TRBJ2-5, with 8 positions matching TRBD2. CDR3 sequence reads: CATLRGGGETQYF. As DNA, the CDR3 is TGTGCCACCCTACGGGGGGGCGGGGAGACCCAGTACTTC.